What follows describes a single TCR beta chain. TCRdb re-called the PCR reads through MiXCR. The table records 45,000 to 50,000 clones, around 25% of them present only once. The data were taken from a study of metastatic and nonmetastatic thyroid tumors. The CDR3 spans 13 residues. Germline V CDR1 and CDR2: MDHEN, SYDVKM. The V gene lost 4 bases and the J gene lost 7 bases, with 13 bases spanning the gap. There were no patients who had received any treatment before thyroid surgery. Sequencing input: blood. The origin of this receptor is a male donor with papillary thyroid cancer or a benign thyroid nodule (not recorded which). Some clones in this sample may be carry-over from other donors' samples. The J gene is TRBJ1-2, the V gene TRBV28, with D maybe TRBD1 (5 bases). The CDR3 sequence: CASSSIGAGGYTF. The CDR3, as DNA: TGTGCCAGCAGTTCAATCGGGGCGGGTGGCTACACCTTC.